This TCR beta chain was sequenced in a study of human thymus T cells. Regarding the study as a whole: Both thymic and peripheral blood repertoires showed apparently biased V and J usage. Highly overlapping thymic repertoires among unrelated individuals were reported in related research.

Resections that were taken during corrective heart surgery supplied the thymus tissue. Healthy Finnish infants having corrective surgery for congenital heart defects served as donors. With regard to this clone: Antigen: not known.

Sequencing was performed with immunoSEQ multiplex PCR; in TCRdb, only in-frame clones are kept and a portion is missing. This table has 75,000 to 90,000 clones, approximately 97% appearing once. Germline CDR1 and CDR2: SGHAT and FQNNGV. This CDR3 has 15 amino acids. Between the trimmed V and J ends, which lost 1 base and 4 bases, there was a span of 11 bases. This chain links TRBV11-2 with TRBJ2-1; unclear D gene. The sequencing sample was made of thymus tissue. The TCR comes from a boy in the first two years of life with a congenital heart defect but otherwise immunologically healthy. The CDR3 DNA sequence: TGTGCCAGCAGCTTAGCGGATGGTCCATACAATGAGCAGTTCTTC. This sequence encodes CASSLADGPYNEQFF.